The source of this TCR beta chain is a study of PD-1 blockade in classical Hodgkin lymphoma. Regarding the study as a whole: Lower baseline TCR diversity marked trial partial responders and progressors. By C4D1 there was a significant rise in CD4+ TCR diversity but not in CD8+ TCR diversity.

There was relapse after autologous stem cell transplantation in every patient, and there was variation in brentuximab vedotin exposure. Sequencing used immunoSEQ multiplex PCR; TCRdb keeps in-frame clones, though not all of them. This sample has 66,000 or so clones, with 70% to 75% found just once. On this clone: The target antigen is unknown.

Germline V gives CDR1 SGHVS, CDR2 FNYEAQ. This CDR3 contains 14 residues. V was cut by 5 bases and J by 5 bases, with 14 bases left in between. The receptor comes from a human donor with classical Hodgkin lymphoma. The sample in question was peripheral blood mononuclear cells (PBMCs), obtained before the second cycle of nivolumab. V and J are TRBV7-6 and TRBJ2-3, with D perhaps TRBD1 or TRBD2 (5 bases each). CDR3 loop: CASSLGTGRDTQYF. In DNA, the CDR3 is TGTGCCAGCAGCCTGGGGACGGGACGAGATACGCAGTATTTT.